The T cell receptor (beta chain) described here comes from a study of blood T cells in healthy people across ages. Findings and caveats of the study: Possibly confounding the expanded clonotype changes was the fact that donor CMV status was unknown. Age brought a roughly linear fall in TCR beta diversity measured per million T cells.

The CDR3 contains 14 residues. CDR1 and CDR2 from the germline V gene are SNHLY and FYNNEI. Trimming removed 8 bases at V and 4 bases at J, with 17 bases between. PCR was performed a second time for about 6 to 11 cycles using a sample-barcoded 5' primer and a J-beta primer mix. MiXCR, applied by TCRdb to the 5' RACE reads, yields one record per CDR3 protein. The sample holds approximately 850,000 distinct CDR3 sequences, under 45% seen once. Comment on this clonotype: Its antigen is not identified.

Sample: blood. The chain couples TRBV2 to TRBJ1-2, with unresolved D. The receptor comes from a man aged 55 to 70 in good health. The CDR3 DNA reads TGTGCCAGCGTAAGCGGGCAGCCAGCCTATGGCTACACCTTC. It codes for CASVSGQPAYGYTF.